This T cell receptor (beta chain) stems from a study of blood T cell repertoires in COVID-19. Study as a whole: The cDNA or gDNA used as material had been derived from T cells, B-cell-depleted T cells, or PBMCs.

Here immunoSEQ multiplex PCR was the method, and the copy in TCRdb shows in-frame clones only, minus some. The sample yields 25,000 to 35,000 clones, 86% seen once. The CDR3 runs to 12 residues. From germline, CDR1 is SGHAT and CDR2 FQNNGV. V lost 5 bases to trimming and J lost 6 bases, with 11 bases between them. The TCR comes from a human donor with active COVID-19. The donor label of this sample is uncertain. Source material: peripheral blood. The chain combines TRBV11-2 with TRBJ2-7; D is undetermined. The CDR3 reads CASSLLRAEQYF. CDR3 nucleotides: TGTGCCAGCAGCCTATTGCGAGCCGAGCAGTACTTC. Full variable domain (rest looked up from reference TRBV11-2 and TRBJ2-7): EAGVAQSPRYKIIEKRQSVAFWCNPISGHATLYWYQQILGQGPKLLIQFQNNGVVDDSQLPKDRFSAERLKGVDSTLKIQPAKLEDSAVYLCASSLLRAEQYFGPGTRLTVT.